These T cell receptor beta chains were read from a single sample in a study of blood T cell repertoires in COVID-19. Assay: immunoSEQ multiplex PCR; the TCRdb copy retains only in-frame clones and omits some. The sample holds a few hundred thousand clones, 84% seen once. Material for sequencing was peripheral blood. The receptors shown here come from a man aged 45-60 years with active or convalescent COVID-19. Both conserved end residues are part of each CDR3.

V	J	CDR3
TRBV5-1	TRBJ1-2	CASSLYFGADYGYTF
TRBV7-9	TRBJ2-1	CASSLGIAGALALF
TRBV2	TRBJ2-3	CASSRDRGTDTQYF
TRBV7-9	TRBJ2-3	CASSAVSGGNTQCF
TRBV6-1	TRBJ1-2	CASSESAADYGYTF
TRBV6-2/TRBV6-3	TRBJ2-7	CASSYSQILYEQYF
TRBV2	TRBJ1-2	CASSETREGGYTF
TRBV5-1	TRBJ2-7	CASSFPGTPYEQYF
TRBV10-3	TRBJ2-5	CAISDYGSETQYF
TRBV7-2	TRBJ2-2	CASSLWAGGTGELFF
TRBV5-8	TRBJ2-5	CASSLKTGSRETQYF
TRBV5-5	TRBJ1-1	CASSSLGQNTEAFF
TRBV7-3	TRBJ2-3	CASSPGRAPDTQYF
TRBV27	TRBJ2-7	CASSSGTSDYEQYF
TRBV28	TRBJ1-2	CASKLQGLYGYTF
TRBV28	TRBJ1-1	CASSLGDRGTEAFF
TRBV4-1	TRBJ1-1	CASSQTGTGDTEAFF
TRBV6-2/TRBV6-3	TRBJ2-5	CASSYRTPGKFLETQYF
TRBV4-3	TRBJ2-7	CASSRGLAGNLEQYF
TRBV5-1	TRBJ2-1	CASSLLTSGNLYNEQFF
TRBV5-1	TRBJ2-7	CASSLVGLEVHEQYF
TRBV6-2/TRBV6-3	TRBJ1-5	CASSYMGGQPQHF
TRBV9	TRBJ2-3	CASSPSWDRTGAQYF
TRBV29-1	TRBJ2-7	CSVRQGASYEQYF
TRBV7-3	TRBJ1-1	CASSLGWGQNTEAFF
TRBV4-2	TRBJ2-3	CASSQDQGGGPSTDTQYF
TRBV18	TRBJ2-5	CASSPNQETQYF
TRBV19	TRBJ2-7	CASTSRAGGYYEQYF
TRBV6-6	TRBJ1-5	CASSRADSNQPQHF
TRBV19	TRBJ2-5	CASQGQLQETQYF
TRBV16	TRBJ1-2	CASSQWGQPLVFNYGYTF
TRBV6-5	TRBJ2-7	CASSLSGTPGEQYF
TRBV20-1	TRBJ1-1	CSARQDTEAFF
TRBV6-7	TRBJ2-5	CASSSNRIRETQYF
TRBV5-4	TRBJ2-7	CASSPDRVYEQYF
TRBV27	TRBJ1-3	CASSSSSTGGNTIYF